This TCR beta chain was observed in a study of T cell responses to AZD1222 COVID-19 vaccine. Study-wide results and caveats: All repertoire sampling was performed exclusively after the peak T cell response. Along spike, vaccine-associated CD4 TCRs were found throughout, with dominance at 160-218 and 743-854. Donors were largely white British and mainly female; clonal diversity was possibly underestimated. Only 5 to 7 AZD1222 recipients were seropositive at baseline.

TCRdb's copy holds only in-frame clones and misses some; the assay was immunoSEQ multiplex PCR. Among about 130,000 clones listed, 93% were seen once. Comments on this clone: Its specificity is not known.

Germline values: CDR1 MDHEN, CDR2 SYDVKM. Trimming removed 4 bases from V and 1 base from J, with 13 bases in between. The CDR3 spans 16 residues. This chain connects TRBV28 to TRBJ2-2, with D tentatively TRBD2 (5 bases). The sample here was peripheral blood, taken on day 0 of AZD1222 vaccination. The clonotype comes from an adult in good health. The CDR3, as DNA: TGTGCCAGCAGTTCCGGACTGAATCTGAACACCGGGGAGCTGTTTTTT. It codes for CASSSGLNLNTGELFF.